These 6 T cell receptor beta chains were all obtained from the same sample, sequenced in a study of blood T cell repertoires in COVID-19. Sequencing was performed with immunoSEQ multiplex PCR; in TCRdb, only in-frame clones are kept and a portion is missing. The sample holds approximately 480,000 clones, around 87% seen once. Specimen: PBMCs or T cells enriched from blood (not recorded which). These receptors all stem from a woman younger than 35 who had recovered from COVID-19.

The rearrangement uses TRBV28 and TRBJ2-3, with 7 positions matching TRBD2. The V segment lost 0 bases and the J segment 0 bases; nucleotides outside the gene matches: 0. This CDR3 region has 15 residues. Germline V gene sequence: CDR1 MDHEN, CDR2 SYDVKM. The CDR3 DNA is TGTGCCAGCAGTTTATGGGGGGGGAGCACAGATACGCAGTATTTT. This encodes CASSLWGGSTDTQYF. Together with reference TRBV28 and TRBJ2-3, the CDR3 gives the full variable domain: DVKVTQSSRYLVKRTGEKVFLECVQDMDHENMFWYRQDPGLGLRLIYFSYDVKMKEKGDIPEGYSVSREKKERFSLILESASTNQTSMYLCASSLWGGSTDTQYFGPGTRLTVL.

The chain is built from TRBV10-3 and TRBJ1-1; 8 nucleotides line up with TRBD1. This CDR3 has 14 amino acids. Germline values: CDR1 ENHRY, CDR2 SYGVKD. V lost 4 bases and J lost 2; bases outside the gene matches: 3. The CDR3 spells CAISVDRDNTEAFF. In DNA form, the CDR3 reads TGTGCCATCAGTGTGGACAGGGACAACACTGAAGCTTTCTTT.

The chain joins TRBV25-1 to TRBJ2-2; weak D call: TRBD2 (7 bases). Germline V gene lookup returns CDR1 MGHDK and CDR2 SYGVNS. V shed 6 bases and J shed 2 bases, with 16 bases lying between them. The CDR3 spans 16 residues. CDR3 DNA sequence: TGTGCCAGCAGCTGGGCTGGGGGGGCTAACACCGGGGAGCTGTTTTTT. Protein sequence: CASSWAGGANTGELFF.

The chain combines TRBV10-2 with TRBJ2-2; 8 positions match TRBD2. V lost 2 bases, J lost 4 bases, and 6 bases stayed unmatched. The germline V gene has CDR1 WSHSY and CDR2 SAAADI. This CDR3 is 16 amino acids long. DNA of the CDR3: TGCGCCAGCAGTGAGAGGGGTCGGGGGGGCACCGGGGAGCTGTTTTTT. It codes for CASSERGRGGTGELFF.

The gene calls are TRBV5-1 and TRBJ2-7; 7 bases match TRBD2. The J segment lost 6 bases and the V segment lost 4 bases, leaving 7 bases of the junction unmatched. The CDR3 consists of 13 residues. CDR1 SGHRS and CDR2 YFSETQ come from the germline V gene. The CDR3 here is CASSTGLEGEQYF. In DNA form, the CDR3 reads TGCGCCAGCAGCACTGGACTAGAGGGCGAGCAGTACTTC.

The chain recombines TRBV11-2 with TRBJ1-1, with 7 bases identical to TRBD1. The V gene's germline CDR1 is SGHAT and CDR2 FQNNGV. With V trimmed by 5 bases and J by 4 bases, 7 bases remained unmatched. This CDR3 is 14 amino acids long. The CDR3 DNA follows: TGTGCCAGCAGCGCAGGACAGGTCTCCACTGAAGCTTTCTTT. Residues: CASSAGQVSTEAFF. The whole variable domain, filled in from reference TRBV11-2 and TRBJ1-1, reads EAGVAQSPRYKIIEKRQSVAFWCNPISGHATLYWYQQILGQGPKLLIQFQNNGVVDDSQLPKDRFSAERLKGVDSTLKIQPAKLEDSAVYLCASSAGQVSTEAFFGQGTRLTVV.